The clone carrying this T cell receptor beta chain was seen many times. Library preparation (for TCRbeta) was performed with unique molecular identifiers. TCRdb re-called the PCR reads through MiXCR, storing one row per CDR3 protein. The table has some 640,000 distinct CDR3 sequences, over 15% seen once. The sample is drawn from a study of T-cell reconstitution after alpha-beta-depleted transplantation in children. Germline V lookup: CDR1 DFQATT, CDR2 SNEGSKA (reference sequence). The CDR3 consists of 16 residues. V shed 3 bases, J shed 8 bases, and the junction held 13 bases outside the gene matches.

The sample in question was PBMCs from the stem cell graft donor, obtained from the stem cell graft. The receptor was isolated from a human donor who donated a stem cell graft to a child with acute myeloid leukemia. The chain joins TRBV20-1 to TRBJ2-1; the match to TRBD2 covers 10 bases. The CDR3 spells CSARERGGLSGYEQFF. The CDR3 bases are TGCAGTGCTAGGGAGCGGGGGGGCCTTAGCGGGTATGAGCAGTTCTTC.